This T cell receptor beta chain was recorded in a study of shared clonotypes between healthy human individuals. Clones were read by immunoSEQ multiplex PCR, and TCRdb kept only the in-frame ones, dropping some. The sample shows around 1.9 million clones, roughly 91% of them seen only once. CD45RO-negative cells were positively selected for CCR7, leaving out terminally differentiated effector memory CD45RA+ cells. Trimming cost V 5 bases and J 2 bases, with 13 bases left between them. The CDR3 contains 14 residues. CDR1 and CDR2 from the germline V gene are SGHTA and FQGNSA. The sequenced sample consisted of naive CD8+ T cells from PBMCs. The receptor was isolated from a man aged 18 to 29 in good health. Some clones in this sample may be carry-over from other donors' samples. V gene TRBV7-2 combines with J gene TRBJ2-7, with a possible D match to TRBD2 (7 bases). The CDR3 DNA reads as TGTGCCAGCAGCCCGAGGGGGGGGGCCTACGAGCAGTACTTC. Translation gives CASSPRGGAYEQYF. The complete variable domain, with remaining parts taken from reference TRBV7-2 and TRBJ2-7, reads GAGVSQSPSNKVTEKGKDVELRCDPISGHTALYWYRQSLGQGLEFLIYFQGNSAPDKSGLPSDRFSAERTGGSVSTLTIQRTQQEDSAVYLCASSPRGGAYEQYFGPGTRLTVT.